The T cell receptor beta chain under discussion was sequenced for a study of beta chain features in type 1 diabetes. Background on the study: What patients shared with healthy donors was a similar profile of age, gender and cell yields.

V was pared by 3 bases and J by 2 bases, with 3 bases of the junction left unmatched. This CDR3 has 14 residues. CDR1 LGHNA and CDR2 YSLEER come from the germline V gene. Purity exceeded 95% in all sorted populations. The entirety of the isolated RNA underwent reverse transcription, so expressed TCRB transcripts were sequenced. Profiling relied on immunoSEQ multiplex PCR, and the TCRdb table lists in-frame clones only, not all of them. The sample holds 300,000 or so clones; around 9.3% are singletons and the top ten take more than 0.8%. Whole-study results and caveats: People with Type 1 diabetes carried modestly yet significantly shorter TCRB CDR3s in all four CD4+ subsets. Possibly, sequencing cDNA over-represented cells that had high TCR expression levels.

Points on this clone: The antigen is undetermined. This specimen includes other DNA sequences encoding the same CDR3.

Sequenced: central memory CD4+ T cells from blood. This sequence joins TRBV4-3 and TRBJ2-5, with 7 bases lining up with TRBD1. The TCR originated in a man between 25 and 39 years old with type 1 diabetes. Here the CDR3 DNA reads TGCGCCAGCAGCCAGGCAGGGGGACAAGAGACCCAGTACTTC. Its translation: CASSQAGGQETQYF.